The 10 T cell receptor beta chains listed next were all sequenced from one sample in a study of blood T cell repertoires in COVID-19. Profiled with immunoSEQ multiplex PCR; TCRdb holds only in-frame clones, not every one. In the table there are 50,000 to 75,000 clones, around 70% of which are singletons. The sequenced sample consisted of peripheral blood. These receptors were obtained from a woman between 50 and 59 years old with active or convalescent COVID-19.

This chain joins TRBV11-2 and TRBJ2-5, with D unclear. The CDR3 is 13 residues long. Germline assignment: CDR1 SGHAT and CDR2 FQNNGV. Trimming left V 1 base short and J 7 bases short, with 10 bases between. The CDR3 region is CASSLGTDRTQYF. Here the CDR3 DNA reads TGTGCCAGCAGCTTAGGCACTGATCGGACCCAGTACTTC.

The CDR3 spells CASSYSRGGAQYF. The CDR3, as DNA: TGTGCCAGCAGTTACTCACGAGGTGGTGCGCAGTATTTT. The genes are TRBV6-2 or TRBV6-3 and TRBJ2-3; D call uncertain. Germline CDR1 MNHEY, CDR2 SVGEGT. V was trimmed by 0 bases and J by 10 bases, leaving 11 bases between them. This CDR3 has 13 residues.

The CDR3 DNA reads TGTGCCAGCAGTGAAGCGGTTAGCGGGAGGCCCACAGATACGCAGTATTTT. Encoded protein: CASSEAVSGRPTDTQYF. The rearrangement links TRBV6-1 to TRBJ2-3; 10 bases agree with TRBD2. With 0 bases clipped from V and 2 bases from J, the junction kept 5 bases outside the gene matches. Germline CDR1 MNHNS, CDR2 SASEGT. The CDR3 is 17 residues long.

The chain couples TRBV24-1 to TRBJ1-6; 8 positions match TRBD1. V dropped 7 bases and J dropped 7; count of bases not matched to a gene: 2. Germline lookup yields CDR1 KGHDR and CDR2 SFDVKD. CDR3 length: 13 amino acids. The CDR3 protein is CATRRTGNSPLHF. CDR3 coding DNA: TGTGCCACCAGACGGACAGGGAATTCACCCCTCCACTTT.

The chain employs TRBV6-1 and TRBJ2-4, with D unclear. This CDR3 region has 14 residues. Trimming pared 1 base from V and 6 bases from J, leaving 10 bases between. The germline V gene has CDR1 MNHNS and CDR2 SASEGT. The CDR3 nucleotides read TGTGCCAGCAGTGAAGGGTTCGGTAGAAACATTCAGTACTTC. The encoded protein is CASSEGFGRNIQYF.

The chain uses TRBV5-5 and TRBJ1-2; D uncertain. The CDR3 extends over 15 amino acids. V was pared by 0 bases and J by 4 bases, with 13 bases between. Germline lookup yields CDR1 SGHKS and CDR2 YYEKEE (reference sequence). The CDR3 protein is CASSLAAGTGYGYTF. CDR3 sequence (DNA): TGTGCCAGCAGCTTGGCAGCGGGTACTGGCTATGGCTACACCTTC.

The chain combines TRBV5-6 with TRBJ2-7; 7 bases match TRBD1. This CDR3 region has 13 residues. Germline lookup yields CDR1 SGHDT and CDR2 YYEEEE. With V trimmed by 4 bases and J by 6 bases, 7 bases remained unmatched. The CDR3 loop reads CASSLLGQPEQYF. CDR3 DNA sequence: TGTGCCAGCAGCCTATTGGGACAGCCCGAGCAGTACTTC.

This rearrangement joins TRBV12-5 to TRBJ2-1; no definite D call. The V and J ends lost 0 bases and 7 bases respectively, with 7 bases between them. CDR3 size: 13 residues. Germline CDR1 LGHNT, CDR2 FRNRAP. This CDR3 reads CASGLVRVNEQFF. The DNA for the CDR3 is TGTGCTAGTGGTTTGGTACGGGTAAATGAGCAGTTCTTC. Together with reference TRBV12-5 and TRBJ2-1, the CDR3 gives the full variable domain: DARVTQTPRHKVTEMGQEVTMRCQPILGHNTVFWYRQTMMQGLELLAYFRNRAPLDDSGMPKDRFSAEMPDATLATLKIQPSEPRDSAVYFCASGLVRVNEQFFGPGTRLTVL.

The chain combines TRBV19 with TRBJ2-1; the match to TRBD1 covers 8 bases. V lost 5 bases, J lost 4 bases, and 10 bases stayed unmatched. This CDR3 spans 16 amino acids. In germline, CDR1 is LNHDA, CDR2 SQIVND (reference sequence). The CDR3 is CASSPGTGQGYNEQFF. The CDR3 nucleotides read TGTGCCAGTAGTCCCGGGACAGGCCAGGGGTACAATGAGCAGTTCTTC.

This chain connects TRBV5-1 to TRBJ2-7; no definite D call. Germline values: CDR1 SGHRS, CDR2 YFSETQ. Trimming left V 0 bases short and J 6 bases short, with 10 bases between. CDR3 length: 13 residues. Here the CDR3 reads CASSLGQISEQYF. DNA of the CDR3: TGCGCCAGCAGCTTGGGGCAGATCAGCGAGCAGTACTTC.